This entry lists 26 T cell receptor beta chains sequenced from one sample in a study of blood T cell repertoires in COVID-19. Clones were read by immunoSEQ multiplex PCR, and TCRdb kept only the in-frame ones, dropping some. The sample carries over 45,000 clones, 70% to 85% recorded once. Source material: peripheral blood. Receptor source: a man aged 65-85 years with active COVID-19.

The chain recombines TRBV5-1 with TRBJ2-1, with 8 nucleotides matching TRBD1. The CDR3 runs 15 residues. Trimming removed 0 bases from V and 4 bases from J; junction bases left unmatched: 3. The germline CDR1 and CDR2 sequences are SGHRS and YFSETQ. The CDR3 sequence is CASSLGQGQYNEQFF. The CDR3 DNA sequence: TGCGCCAGCAGCTTGGGACAGGGGCAGTACAATGAGCAGTTCTTC.

This chain uses TRBV4-3 with TRBJ1-1; D is ambiguous. Germline CDR1 and CDR2: LGHNA and YSLEER. There are 17 residues in the CDR3. The V end was cut by 1 base, the J end by 10 bases, with 25 bases between. CDR3 residues: CASSQGVGGSRGIGAFF. The CDR3 DNA reads as TGCGCCAGCAGCCAAGGGGTTGGAGGGTCTCGTGGCATAGGAGCTTTCTTT.

There are a few counts of this clone. The V and J genes are TRBV20-1 and TRBJ2-2, with TRBD1 as a possible D gene (5 bases). Germline V CDR1 and CDR2: DFQATT, SNEGSKA (reference sequence). The V and J ends lost 3 bases and 5 bases respectively, with 16 bases between them. The CDR3 covers 15 residues. The CDR3 protein is CSASKGQGKTGELFF. The CDR3, as DNA: TGCAGTGCTAGTAAAGGGCAGGGAAAGACCGGGGAGCTGTTTTTT.

This rearrangement joins TRBV5-4 to TRBJ2-4; D call uncertain. Trimming removed 0 bases from V and 4 bases from J, with 5 bases in between. The germline V gene encodes CDR1 SGHNT and CDR2 YYREEE (reference sequence). The CDR3 has 13 amino acids. The CDR3 sequence: CASSLDGKNIQYF. CDR3 DNA: TGTGCCAGCAGCTTGGACGGGAAAAACATTCAGTACTTC.

V gene TRBV27 combines with J gene TRBJ2-7, with D possibly matching TRBD2 (6 bases). V lost 4 bases and J 4 bases, leaving 17 bases between the germline ends. From germline, CDR1 is MNHEY and CDR2 SMNVEV (reference sequence). This CDR3 is 15 amino acids long. As DNA, the CDR3 is TGTGCCAGCAGTTGGGGGGACTCTCAGTGGTACGAGCAGTACTTC. The encoded protein is CASSWGDSQWYEQYF.

There are many counts of this clone. The rearrangement links TRBV19 to TRBJ2-7; no reliable D call. V was trimmed by 6 bases and J by 0 bases, leaving 9 bases between them. This CDR3 has 13 residues. The germline CDR1 and CDR2 sequences are LNHDA and SQIVND (reference sequence). CDR3 in amino acids: CASRVPGSYEQYF. The CDR3 coding sequence is TGTGCCAGTAGGGTCCCGGGCTCCTACGAGCAGTACTTC.

The rearrangement uses TRBV3-1 (or the pseudogene TRBV3-2) and TRBJ2-1; TRBD2 is a possible D gene (5 bases). Between the trimmed V and J ends, which lost 0 bases and 9 bases, there was a span of 21 bases. Germline-derived CDR1 and CDR2 are LGHDT and YNNKEL (reference sequence). This CDR3 region has 17 residues. CDR3 in DNA: TGTGCCAGCAGCCAAGACGTTTTGGGAGCGATTCTTTCTGAGCAGTTCTTC. Its protein is CASSQDVLGAILSEQFF.

The chain employs TRBV7-2 and TRBJ2-5, with 14 bases lining up with TRBD2. Germline V gene data show CDR1 as SGHTA and CDR2 as FQGNSA. Losses at the gene ends were 4 bases for V and 2 bases for J; bases not matched to a gene: 3. The CDR3 has 16 amino acids. The CDR3 sequence is CASSSGLAGVQETQYF. In DNA form, the CDR3 reads TGTGCCAGCAGCTCGGGACTAGCGGGAGTACAAGAGACCCAGTACTTC.

This chain links TRBV10-3 with TRBJ2-1, with 11 nucleotides matching TRBD2. The CDR3 sequence is 16 residues long. Trimming at V came to 2 bases and at J to 5 bases, leaving 5 bases not matched to a gene. CDR1 is ENHRY, CDR2 SYGVKD, per germline. Here the CDR3 reads CAISEPGTSGDNEQFF. In DNA form, the CDR3 reads TGTGCCATCAGTGAGCCCGGGACTAGCGGTGACAATGAGCAGTTCTTC.

This clone showed up just a few times. This chain links TRBV9 with TRBJ2-1; D is possibly TRBD2 (5 bases). V was clipped by 1 base and J by 2 bases, with 10 bases between them. Germline V gives CDR1 SGDLS, CDR2 YYNGEE. The CDR3 has 15 amino acids. CDR3 in DNA: TGTGCCAGCAGCGTACGGGAAGGGACCTACAATGAGCAGTTCTTC. Amino acid sequence: CASSVREGTYNEQFF.

This chain joins TRBV7-8 and TRBJ1-2; D is uncertain. Per the germline V gene, CDR1 is SGHVS and CDR2 is FQNEAQ. V gave up 5 bases and J gave up 2 bases, with 12 bases separating them. This CDR3 comprises 14 residues. CDR3 amino acids: CASSPRTGNYGYTF. CDR3 sequence (DNA): TGTGCCAGCAGCCCTAGAACGGGGAACTATGGCTACACCTTC.

This chain links TRBV11-2 with TRBJ2-2, with 12 nucleotides matching TRBD2. Per germline, CDR1 SGHAT and CDR2 FQNNGV. The CDR3 is 15 amino acids. The V and J ends lost 6 bases and 5 bases, in that order; junction bases with no gene match: 4. CDR3 nucleotides: TGTGCCAGCAGGTGGACTAGCGGGATGACCGGGGAGCTGTTTTTT. This encodes CASRWTSGMTGELFF.

As for this clone: The same CDR3 can be traced to other DNA sequences in this sample. The genes are TRBV10-3 and TRBJ2-5; the match to TRBD2 covers 11 bases. The CDR3 extends over 13 amino acids. Trimming cost V 10 bases and J 5 bases; bases outside gene matches: 6. Germline loops: CDR1 ENHRY, CDR2 SYGVKD. The CDR3 sequence is CATRLAGRETQYF. CDR3 DNA: TGTGCCACCCGACTAGCGGGAAGGGAGACCCAGTACTTC.

The chain has TRBV18 and TRBJ1-5, with D possibly being TRBD1 (5 bases). The CDR3 runs 14 residues. The V gene's germline CDR1 is KGHSH and CDR2 LQKENI. Trimming cost V 4 bases and J 3 bases, with 10 bases left between them. CDR3 nucleotides: TGTGCCAGCTCACGCCAGGGCGCCAATCAGCCCCAGCATTTT. It translates to CASSRQGANQPQHF.

This chain connects TRBV5-1 to TRBJ2-6; tentative D call: TRBD2 (5 bases). Germline V gene lookup returns CDR1 SGHRS and CDR2 YFSETQ. This CDR3 is 14 amino acids long. V was clipped by 6 bases and J by 2 bases, with 9 bases between them. Written as DNA, the CDR3 is TGCGCCAGCATGAGGGAACCTGGGGCCAACGTCCTGACTTTC. Protein product: CASMREPGANVLTF.

The chain employs TRBV30 and TRBJ2-1; D is unclear. Looked up from germline, CDR1 is GTSNPN and CDR2 is SVGIG (reference sequence). The CDR3 is made up of 12 amino acids. Trimming took off 0 bases at V and 9 bases at J, with 9 bases between the two ends. The CDR3 DNA sequence: TGTGCCTGGAGTGTCCTTCGAGGTGAGCAGTTCTTC. Translation: CAWSVLRGEQFF.

The chain couples TRBV4-1 to TRBJ2-1, with a possible D match to TRBD1 (5 bases). The germline gives CDR1 MGHRA, CDR2 YSYEKL. Trimming took 1 base from V and 2 from J, leaving 9 bases between them. The length of the CDR3 is 15 residues. As DNA, the CDR3 is TGCGCCAGCAGCCAAGCCCAGGGCGCCTACAATGAGCAGTTCTTC. Its protein product is CASSQAQGAYNEQFF.

The CDR3 DNA sequence: TGTGCCAGCAGCATAATGGGGGGACCCTATGGCTACACCTTC. Protein sequence: CASSIMGGPYGYTF. The V call is TRBV7-2, the J call TRBJ1-2; D might be TRBD1 (5 bases). V lost 5 bases to trimming and J lost 4 bases, with 14 bases between them. Germline V gene sequence: CDR1 SGHTA, CDR2 FQGNSA. The CDR3 runs to 14 residues.

The V and J genes are TRBV9 and TRBJ2-6; TRBD1 matches at 10 bases. The CDR3 sequence is 16 residues long. Germline assignment: CDR1 SGDLS and CDR2 YYNGEE. Trimming cost V 4 bases and J 4 bases; bases outside gene matches: 5. CDR3 in DNA: TGTGCCAGCAGCCCGGGACAGGGGTCGGGGGCCAACGTCCTGACTTTC. This codes for CASSPGQGSGANVLTF.

The chain links TRBV5-1 to TRBJ1-2, with 7 bases identical to TRBD1. Germline CDR1 SGHRS, CDR2 YFSETQ. This CDR3 has 14 residues. The junction had 8 bases not matched to a gene; V was cut back by 5 bases and J by 4 bases. In nucleotides, the CDR3 is TGCGCCAGCAGACCAATGGGACAGAGCTATGGCTACACCTTC. It translates to CASRPMGQSYGYTF.

The rearrangement joins TRBV7-3 to TRBJ2-3; the match to TRBD1 covers 9 bases. The trim removed 5 bases at V and 2 bases at J, leaving 8 bases unmatched. Germline CDR1 and CDR2: SGHTA and FQGTGA. The CDR3 extends over 16 amino acids. The DNA for the CDR3 is TGTGCCAGCAGCGCGGGACAGGGAGTGAACACAGATACGCAGTATTTT. This encodes CASSAGQGVNTDTQYF.

This clone appeared a single time. This rearrangement joins TRBV7-9 to TRBJ2-3; 10 bases are shared with TRBD2. This CDR3 spans 15 amino acids. Germline V gene sequence: CDR1 SEHNR, CDR2 FQNEAQ (reference sequence). V was clipped by 5 bases and J by 3 bases; unmatched bases: 5. The chain's CDR3 is CASSTPSGSTDTQYF. The CDR3 bases are TGTGCCAGCAGCACCCCTAGCGGGAGTACAGATACGCAGTATTTT. Supplemented by reference TRBV7-9 and TRBJ2-3, the full variable domain reads DTGVSQNPRHKITKRGQNVTFRCDPISEHNRLYWYRQTLGQGPEFLTYFQNEAQLEKSRLLSDRFSAERPKGSFSTLEIQRTEQGDSAMYLCASSTPSGSTDTQYFGPGTRLTVL.

The chain recombines TRBV7-3 with TRBJ1-2, with a tentative D call TRBD1 (5 bases). V was cut by 5 bases and J by 8 bases, with 24 bases left in between. The CDR3 spans 16 residues. CDR1 SGHTA and CDR2 FQGTGA come from the germline V gene. CDR3 nucleotides: TGTGCCAGCAGCCCCATCGCGGGGGGTGGTTGGGAAGGCTACACCTTC. It encodes CASSPIAGGGWEGYTF.

The rearrangement uses TRBV18 and TRBJ2-1, with TRBD1 matching 9 bases. The ends lost 5 bases at V and 7 bases at J; junction bases unmatched: 9. This CDR3 region has 15 residues. Germline V gene sequence: CDR1 KGHSH, CDR2 LQKENI. CDR3 in DNA: TGTGCCAGCTCAACGCCGGGACAGGGAAGGAATGAGCAGTTCTTC. This codes for CASSTPGQGRNEQFF.

The gene calls are TRBV7-9 and TRBJ2-1; 12 bases are shared with TRBD2. Trimming at V came to 4 bases and at J to 9 bases, leaving 13 bases not matched to a gene. The CDR3 runs to 17 residues. Germline V CDR1 and CDR2: SEHNR, FQNEAQ (reference sequence). CDR3 loop: CASSSSSGRAMLSEQFF. DNA for the CDR3: TGTGCCAGCAGCTCTTCTAGCGGGAGGGCCATGCTCAGTGAGCAGTTCTTC.

The chain carries TRBV9 and TRBJ1-4; 9 nucleotides align to TRBD1. V shed 4 bases and J 5 bases; nucleotides not matched to a gene: 3. This CDR3 is built from 14 residues. CDR1 is SGDLS, CDR2 YYNGEE, per germline. The CDR3 region is CASSRQGVNEKLFF. Here the CDR3 DNA reads TGTGCCAGCAGCAGACAGGGGGTCAATGAAAAACTGTTTTTT. The whole variable domain, remainder taken from reference TRBV9 and TRBJ1-4, is DSGVTQTPKHLITATGQRVTLRCSPRSGDLSVYWYQQSLDQGLQFLIQYYNGEERAKGNILERFSAQQFPDLHSELNLSSLELGDSALYFCASSRQGVNEKLFFGSGTQLSVL.